This T cell receptor (beta chain) originates from a study of regulatory T cells in long-lasting Graves disease. Turning to the study itself: Newly diagnosed Graves' patients had under 3 months of antithyroid drugs.

This clonotype was recorded many times. Its antigen is as yet unknown. The CDR3 is made up of 15 amino acids. CDR1 is MNHEY and CDR2 is SVGAGI in the germline V gene. Trimming took 1 base from V and 8 from J; bases not matched to a gene: 5. Noted time point: newly diagnosed GD, antithyroid drugs for less than 3 months. The TCR library used RNA extracted from PBMCs. Overall study results and limits: TRBV28, TRBJ1-2 and TRBJ2-5 were segments that persistent disease favored.

HTBI primers from iRepertoire and Arm-PCR of CDR3 regions yielded the TCR beta libraries. Via MiXCR, TCRdb re-called the multiplex PCR reads, giving one row per CDR3 protein. The repertoire consists of roughly 560,000 distinct CDR3 sequences, with roughly a sixth occurring once and the leading ten covering 20% to 30%. This sample also belongs to another study, concerning T cells in Graves' hyperthyroidism and ophthalmopathy. That report adds: Also found in blood were most expanded thyroid clonotypes above 0.001.

The specimen comprised peripheral blood mononuclear cells (PBMCs), sampled at new diagnosis, from a patient treated with antithyroid drugs. This receptor was obtained from a woman aged 40 to 65 with Graves disease. The chain uses TRBV6-5 and TRBJ1-4; 9 bases align to TRBD1. The CDR3 DNA sequence: TGTGCCAGCAGTTACTTGACAGGGGGACAGGAAAAACTGTTTTTT. Its translation: CASSYLTGGQEKLFF.